This entry describes one TCR beta chain. What it binds is unknown. The data were obtained in a study of PD-1 blockade in classical Hodgkin lymphoma. Assay: immunoSEQ multiplex PCR; the TCRdb copy retains only in-frame clones and omits some. Of around 23,000 clones in the sample, roughly 85% were seen once. V shed 5 bases and J 4 bases; nucleotides not matched to a gene: 9. CDR1 is GTSNPN, CDR2 SVGIG, per germline (reference sequence). This CDR3 contains 14 residues. Whole-study results and caveats: By C4D1, CD4+ diversity increased significantly, especially in complete responders. Patients who responded completely had about the same baseline diversity as newly diagnosed patients. Diminished baseline TCR diversity has been reported in newly diagnosed patients relative to healthy donors.

Time point specified: cycle 4 day 1 (C4D1), after five to seven weeks of nivolumab. Every patient experienced relapse after autologous stem cell transplantation, and brentuximab vedotin exposure varied. This clonotype was obtained from a human donor with classical Hodgkin lymphoma. V gene TRBV30 combines with J gene TRBJ2-3; 7 bases match TRBD2. Sequences were derived from peripheral blood mononuclear cells (PBMCs), sampled before the fourth cycle of nivolumab. The CDR3 DNA sequence: TGTGCCTGGCGACTAGCTTCTTTTGCAGATACGCAGTATTTT. Amino acids: CAWRLASFADTQYF.